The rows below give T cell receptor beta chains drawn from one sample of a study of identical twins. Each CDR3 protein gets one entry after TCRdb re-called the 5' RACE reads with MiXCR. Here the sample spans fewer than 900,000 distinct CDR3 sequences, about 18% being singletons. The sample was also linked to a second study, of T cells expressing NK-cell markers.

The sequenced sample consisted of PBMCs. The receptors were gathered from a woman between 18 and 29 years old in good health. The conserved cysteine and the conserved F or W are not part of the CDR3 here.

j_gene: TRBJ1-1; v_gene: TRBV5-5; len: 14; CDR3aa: ASSLVPSGWETEAF
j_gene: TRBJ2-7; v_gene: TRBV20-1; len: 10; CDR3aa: SAREIQGEQY
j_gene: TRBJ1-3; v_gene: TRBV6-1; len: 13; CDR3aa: ASSVQGTYGNTIY
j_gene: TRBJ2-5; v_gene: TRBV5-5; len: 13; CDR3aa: ASSIMTGELETQY
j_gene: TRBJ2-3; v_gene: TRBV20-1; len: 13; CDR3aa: SASPVLISTDTQY
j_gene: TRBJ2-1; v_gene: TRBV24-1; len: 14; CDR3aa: ATSDDGARSYNEQF
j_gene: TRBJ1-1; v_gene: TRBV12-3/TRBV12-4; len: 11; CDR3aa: ASGWDRGPEAF
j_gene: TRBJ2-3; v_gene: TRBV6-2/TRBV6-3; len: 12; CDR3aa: ASLRSGSVNTQY
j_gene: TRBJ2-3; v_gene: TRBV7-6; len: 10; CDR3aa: AIHTSADTQY
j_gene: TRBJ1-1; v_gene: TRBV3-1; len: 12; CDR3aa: ASSSFTRITEAF
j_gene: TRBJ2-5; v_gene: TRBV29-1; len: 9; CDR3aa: SELVGDTQY